What follows are 5 T cell receptor beta chains derived from one specimen sequenced in a study of blood T cell repertoires in COVID-19. The repertoire was sequenced with immunoSEQ multiplex PCR; TCRdb's copy has only in-frame clones and lacks some. The sample consists of approximately 240,000 clones, about 90% of them appearing once. The sample taken for sequencing was PBMCs or T cells enriched from blood (not recorded which). The receptors derive from a woman aged 25-40 years with acute COVID-19.

The rearrangement links TRBV7-4 to TRBJ1-5; TRBD1 is a possible D gene (5 bases). The CDR3 is 16 amino acids. Per germline, CDR1 SGHVT and CDR2 SQSDAQ. Trimming shortened V by 7 bases and J by 0 bases, and 16 bases separated the two germline ends. The CDR3 DNA follows: TGTGCCAGCATCCCGACAGCGCTCTATAGCAATCAGCCCCAGCATTTT. This encodes CASIPTALYSNQPQHF.

The chain uses TRBV28 and TRBJ1-4; D possibly corresponds to TRBD1 (5 bases). Germline CDR1 is MDHEN and CDR2 is SYDVKM. CDR3 length: 15 residues. V was cut by 8 bases and J by 4 bases, with 17 bases left in between. CDR3 residues: CASQKRGTINEKLFF. As DNA, the CDR3 is TGTGCCAGCCAGAAACGGGGGACTATTAATGAAAAACTGTTTTTT.

This clone showed up just once. The chain links TRBV3-1 (or the pseudogene TRBV3-2) to TRBJ1-1; D might be TRBD1 (5 bases). The CDR3 runs 18 residues. Trimming stripped 0 bases from V and 3 bases from J, with 20 bases between. The germline CDR1 and CDR2 sequences are LGHDT and YNNKEL (reference sequence). The CDR3 sequence: CASSQDWFPGLRDTEAFF. The CDR3 nucleotides read TGTGCCAGCAGCCAAGATTGGTTCCCGGGACTAAGGGACACTGAAGCTTTCTTT.

This clone came up once. This sequence joins TRBV7-9 and TRBJ1-5; unclear D gene. This CDR3 has 12 amino acids. Per germline, CDR1 SEHNR and CDR2 FQNEAQ (reference sequence). Deletions cut 5 bases from V and 4 bases from J, with 6 bases between. CDR3 sequence reads: CASSLSNQPQHF. The CDR3 nucleotides read TGTGCCAGCAGCCTGTCTAATCAGCCCCAGCATTTT.

This chain joins TRBV28 and TRBJ2-7, with 7 bases aligning to TRBD1. Unmatched junction bases numbered 2, after V lost 6 bases and J lost 3 bases. The germline V gene encodes CDR1 MDHEN and CDR2 SYDVKM. The CDR3 has 12 amino acids. The CDR3 loop reads CASRTGNYEQYF. The CDR3 region has the DNA TGTGCCAGCAGGACAGGGAACTACGAGCAGTACTTC.